Each of the 10 T cell receptor beta chains below was sequenced from the same sample in a study of post-analysis software for immune sequencing data. Study-wide points: Patients showed TRBV5-6, TRBV5-1 and TRBV20-1 among a handful of TRBV segments more frequent than in controls.

Incorporated into the TCR beta cDNA libraries were unique molecular identifiers, which served to reduce PCR and sequencing biases. Using its own MiXCR run on the PCR reads, TCRdb lists one record per CDR3 protein. This sample carries about 540,000 distinct CDR3 sequences, 34% of them seen once, and the ten largest clones take around 5.9%. Antigen specificity for these receptors is unknown. Sequenced: blood. The receptors were sampled from a girl under 18 with multiple sclerosis.

This clonotype has more than one count but fewer than ten. CDR3 nucleotide sequence: TGCAGCGTTAGAGCTAGCGGGGCGTACAATGAGCAGTTCTTC. As protein: CSVRASGAYNEQFF. The chain uses TRBV29-1 and TRBJ2-1; 9 bases are shared with TRBD2. This CDR3 spans 14 amino acids. Germline values: CDR1 SQVTM, CDR2 ANQGSEA. The ends lost 5 bases at V and 4 bases at J; junction bases unmatched: 6.

The genes are TRBV12-5 and TRBJ1-2, with 7 bases lining up with TRBD1. The CDR3 extends over 18 amino acids. J lost 0 bases, V lost 2 bases, and 12 bases had no gene match. The germline gives CDR1 LGHNT, CDR2 FRNRAP. The CDR3 is CASGLIVGDRAANYGYTF. The CDR3 coding sequence is TGTGCTAGTGGTTTGATTGTGGGAGACAGGGCGGCTAACTATGGCTACACCTTC.

J is TRBJ2-3 and V is TRBV20-1, with 7 bases lining up with TRBD1. Germline assignment: CDR1 DFQATT and CDR2 SNEGSKA (reference sequence). Trimming removed 6 bases from V and 0 bases from J; junction bases left unmatched: 15. This CDR3 has 17 residues. As DNA, the CDR3 is TGCAGTGCGGAGATCGGGACAGCGTCAGCAAGCACAGATACGCAGTATTTT. It codes for CSAEIGTASASTDTQYF.

In this sample, this clonotype turned up a few times. The chain joins TRBV5-1 to TRBJ2-3; 11 bases match TRBD2. V lost 4 bases and J lost 13; bases outside the gene matches: 11. Germline V gene sequence: CDR1 SGHRS, CDR2 YFSETQ. CDR3 length: 14 residues. CDR3: CASSPDKTSGVEYF. CDR3 bases: TGCGCCAGCAGCCCTGACAAGACTAGCGGGGTGGAGTATTTT.

This rearrangement joins TRBV15 to TRBJ1-5; D gene unclear. The germline CDR1 and CDR2 sequences are LNHNV and YYDKDF (reference sequence). The CDR3 extends over 15 amino acids. V lost 1 base and J lost 3, with 10 bases in between. The CDR3 sequence: CATSRGEGPNQPQHF. The CDR3 bases are TGTGCCACCAGCAGAGGGGAAGGTCCCAATCAGCCCCAGCATTTT. Based on the CDR3 plus reference TRBV15 and TRBJ1-5, the full variable domain is DAMVIQNPRYQVTQFGKPVTLSCSQTLNHNVMYWYQQKSSQAPKLLFHYYDKDFNNEADTPDNFQSRRPNTSFCFLDIRSPGLGDTAMYLCATSRGEGPNQPQHFGDGTRLSIL.

This clonotype was counted a few times. This chain connects TRBV6-1 to TRBJ1-1; TRBD1 is a possible D gene (5 bases). The CDR3 loop spans 15 amino acids. CDR1 is MNHNS and CDR2 is SASEGT in the germline V gene. The V gene lost 3 bases and the J gene lost 1 base, with 12 bases spanning the gap. CDR3 in DNA: TGTGCCAGCAGTGATATGTTCGGGGGGAACACTGAAGCTTTCTTT. It is translated as CASSDMFGGNTEAFF.

The rearrangement joins TRBV3-1 to TRBJ2-7, with 8 nucleotides matching TRBD1. Germline V CDR1 and CDR2: LGHDT, YNNKEL (reference sequence). The junction had 1 base not matched to a gene; V was cut back by 3 bases and J by 3 bases. This CDR3 has 13 residues. CDR3 amino acids: CASSQGQVYEQYF. The CDR3 DNA is TGTGCCAGCAGCCAGGGACAGGTCTACGAGCAGTACTTC.

The rearrangement uses TRBV3-1 and TRBJ1-1, with D unclear. The CDR3 has 17 amino acids. The V gene's germline CDR1 is LGHDT and CDR2 YNNKEL (reference sequence). The ends were cut back, 3 bases at V and 1 base at J, with 18 bases in the middle. The CDR3 DNA is TGTGCCAGCAGCCAGGGGTCGAGCCAGGTCGCGAACACTGAAGCTTTCTTT. Translation: CASSQGSSQVANTEAFF.

The genes are TRBV7-9 and TRBJ2-7; no clear D gene. The CDR3 spans 11 residues. CDR1 SEHNR and CDR2 FQNEAQ come from the germline V gene (reference sequence). V was cut by 6 bases and J by 2 bases, with 5 bases left in between. The CDR3 is CASRSTYEQYF. CDR3 DNA sequence: TGTGCCAGCAGATCTACCTACGAGCAGTACTTC.

V usage is TRBV3-1 and J usage is TRBJ2-5; no reliable D call. This CDR3 has 12 residues. Germline lookup yields CDR1 LGHDT and CDR2 YNNKEL (reference sequence). With 2 bases removed from V and 3 bases from J, the gap between germline ends came to 4 bases. The CDR3 loop is CASSQLEETQYF. The DNA of the CDR3 is TGTGCCAGCAGCCAACTGGAAGAGACCCAGTACTTC.